What follows is one T cell receptor (beta chain) and its context. Trimming removed 0 bases from V and 0 bases from J; junction bases left unmatched: 4. The CDR3 runs to 18 residues. Looked up from germline, CDR1 is SGDLS and CDR2 is YYNGEE. These data belong to a study of cytomegalovirus exposure and HLA in healthy donors. With 60 Vbeta and 13 Jbeta primers, the PCR was carried out. TCRdb's table, derived via immunoSEQ multiplex PCR, lists solely in-frame clones and lacks some. This table holds 200,000 to 250,000 clones, around 80% found once. The gene calls are TRBV9 and TRBJ2-5; TRBD2 aligns across 14 bases. The specimen sequenced was PBMCs. The source is a woman aged 55-70 years in good health and CMV-seropositive. The CDR3 nucleotides are TGTGCCAGCAGCGTAGGTGGGACTAGCGGGGGACACCAAGAGACCCAGTACTTC. This translates into CASSVGGTSGGHQETQYF.